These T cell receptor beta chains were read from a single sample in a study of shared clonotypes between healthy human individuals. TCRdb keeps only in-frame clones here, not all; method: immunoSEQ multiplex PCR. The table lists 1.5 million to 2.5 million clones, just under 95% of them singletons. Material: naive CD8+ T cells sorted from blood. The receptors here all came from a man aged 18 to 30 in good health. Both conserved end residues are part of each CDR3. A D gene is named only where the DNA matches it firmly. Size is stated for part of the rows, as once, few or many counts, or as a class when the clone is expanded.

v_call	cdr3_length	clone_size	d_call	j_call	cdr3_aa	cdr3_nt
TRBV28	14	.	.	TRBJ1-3	CASSFYNTGNTIYF	TGTGCCAGCAGTTTTTATAACACTGGAAACACCATATATTTT
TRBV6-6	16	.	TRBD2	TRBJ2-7	CASLPSTSGSSYEQYF	TGTGCCAGCCTCCCGTCGACTAGCGGGAGCTCCTACGAGCAGTACTTC
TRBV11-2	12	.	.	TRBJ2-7	CASRLGSYEQYF	TGTGCCAGCAGACTAGGGTCCTACGAGCAGTACTTC
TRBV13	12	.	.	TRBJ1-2	CASSLEDSPRTF	TGTGCCAGCAGCTTAGAGGACAGCCCCAGGACCTTC
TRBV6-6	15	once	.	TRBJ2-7	CASSPGPSMQDEQYF	TGTGCCAGCAGTCCGGGCCCGAGTATGCAGGACGAGCAGTACTTC
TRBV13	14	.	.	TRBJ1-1	CASSLGRGNTEAFF	TGTGCCAGCAGCTTAGGCCGTGGGAACACTGAAGCTTTCTTT
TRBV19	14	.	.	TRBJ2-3	CASSPSETLGTQYF	TGTGCCAGTAGTCCCAGCGAAACCCTCGGTACGCAGTATTTT
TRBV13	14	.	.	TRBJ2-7	CASSTGSAPYEQYF	TGTGCCAGCAGCACGGGTAGTGCCCCCTACGAGCAGTACTTC
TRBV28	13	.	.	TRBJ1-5	CASRYWGAQPQHF	TGTGCCAGCAGGTACTGGGGGGCTCAGCCCCAGCATTTT
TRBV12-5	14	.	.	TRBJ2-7	CASGNFQETYEQYF	TGTGCTAGTGGGAATTTTCAAGAGACCTACGAGCAGTACTTC
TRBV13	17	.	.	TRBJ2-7	CASSLSVPTGSPYEQYF	TGTGCCAGCAGCTTATCGGTTCCAACAGGATCTCCCTACGAGCAGTACTTC
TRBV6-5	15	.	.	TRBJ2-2	CASSQQLVIAGELFF	TGTGCCAGCAGTCAGCAGTTAGTAATCGCCGGGGAGCTGTTTTTT
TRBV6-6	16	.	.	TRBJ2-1	CASSGDESRSYNEQFF	TGTGCCAGCAGCGGGGACGAGTCCCGCTCCTACAATGAGCAGTTCTTC
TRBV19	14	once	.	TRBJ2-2	CASSKLGGTGELFF	TGTGCCAGTAGTAAGCTAGGGGGGACCGGGGAGCTGTTTTTT
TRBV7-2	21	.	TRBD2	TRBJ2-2	CASSLARLRTSVNSNTGELFF	TGTGCCAGCAGCTTAGCGCGCTTGCGAACTAGCGTGAACTCGAACACCGGGGAGCTGTTTTTT
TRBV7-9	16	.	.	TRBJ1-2	CASSSTRDSRDNGYTF	TGTGCCAGCAGCTCAACACGGGACTCTAGAGATAATGGCTACACCTTC
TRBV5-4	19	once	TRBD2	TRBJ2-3	CASSSWVSSGIPSTDTQYF	TGTGCCAGCAGCTCCTGGGTGTCTAGCGGTATACCTAGCACAGATACGCAGTATTTT
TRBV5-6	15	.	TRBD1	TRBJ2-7	CASSGSGTGHYEQYF	TGTGCCAGCAGCGGGTCCGGGACAGGGCACTACGAGCAGTACTTC
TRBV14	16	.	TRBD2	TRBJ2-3	CASSQDLAGVGDTQYF	TGTGCCAGCAGCCAAGATCTAGCGGGAGTCGGAGATACGCAGTATTTT
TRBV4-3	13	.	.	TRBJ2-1	CASSQVGSDEQFF	TGCGCCAGCAGCCAAGTGGGTAGCGATGAGCAGTTCTTC
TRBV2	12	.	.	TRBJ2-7	CASSPREYEQYF	TGTGCCAGCAGCCCCAGGGAATACGAGCAGTACTTC
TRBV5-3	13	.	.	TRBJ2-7	CATGEETSYEQYF	TGTGCCACCGGAGAGGAAACTTCCTACGAGCAGTACTTC
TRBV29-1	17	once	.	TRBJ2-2	CSALAPLTTRGTGELFF	TGCAGCGCCTTAGCCCCCCTGACAACCCGGGGCACCGGGGAGCTGTTTTTT
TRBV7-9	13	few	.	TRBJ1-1	CASSLGANTEAFF	TGTGCCAGCAGCTTAGGGGCGAACACTGAAGCTTTCTTT
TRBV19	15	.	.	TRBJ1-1	CASSMGTLGENEAFF	TGTGCCAGTAGTATGGGCACATTAGGAGAAAATGAAGCTTTCTTT
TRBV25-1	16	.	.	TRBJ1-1	CASSDRPGKMNTEAFF	TGTGCCAGCAGTGACCGCCCCGGGAAAATGAACACTGAAGCTTTCTTT
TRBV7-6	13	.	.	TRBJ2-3	CASSRWSTDTQYF	TGTGCCAGCAGCAGATGGAGCACAGATACGCAGTATTTT
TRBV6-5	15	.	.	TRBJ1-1	CASSFLTELNTEAFF	TGTGCCAGCAGTTTCCTGACAGAATTGAACACTGAAGCTTTCTTT
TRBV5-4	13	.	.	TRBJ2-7	CASSKAGNYEQYF	TGTGCCAGCAGCAAGGCAGGGAATTACGAGCAGTACTTC
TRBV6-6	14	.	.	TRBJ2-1	CASSYSIGGDEQFF	TGTGCCAGCAGTTACTCGATAGGCGGCGATGAGCAGTTCTTC
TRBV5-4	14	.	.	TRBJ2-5	CASSLDGGSETQYF	TGTGCCAGCAGCTTGGATGGAGGGTCAGAGACCCAGTACTTC
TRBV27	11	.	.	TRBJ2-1	CASGTGHEQFF	TGTGCCAGCGGTACAGGGCATGAGCAGTTCTTC
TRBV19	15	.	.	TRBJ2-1	CASSIAAGRGNEQFF	TGTGCCAGTAGTATAGCCGCAGGCCGTGGGAATGAGCAGTTCTTC
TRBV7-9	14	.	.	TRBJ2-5	CASSLAIGQETQYF	TGTGCCAGCAGCTTAGCCATAGGGCAAGAGACCCAGTACTTC
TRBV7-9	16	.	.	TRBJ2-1	CASSFSSPSSYNEQFF	TGTGCCAGCAGCTTTTCGTCCCCGAGCTCCTACAATGAGCAGTTCTTC
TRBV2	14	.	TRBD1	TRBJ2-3	CASSMDRGEDTQYF	TGTGCCAGCAGTATGGACAGGGGAGAAGATACGCAGTATTTT
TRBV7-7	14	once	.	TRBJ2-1	CASSKDVTYNEQFF	TGTGCTAGCAGCAAGGACGTTACCTACAATGAGCAGTTCTTC
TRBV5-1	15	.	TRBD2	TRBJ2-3	CASSGGLAGADTQYF	TGCGCCAGCAGCGGGGGACTAGCGGGAGCAGATACGCAGTATTTT
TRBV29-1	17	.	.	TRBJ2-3	CSAPGGAYSVSTDTQYF	TGCAGCGCTCCAGGTGGGGCCTATTCGGTCAGCACAGATACGCAGTATTTT
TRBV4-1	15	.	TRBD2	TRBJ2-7	CASSSAGGSSYEQYF	TGCGCCAGCAGCTCGGCAGGCGGGAGCTCCTACGAGCAGTACTTC
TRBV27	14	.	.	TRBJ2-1	CASSLSGAWDEQFF	TGTGCCAGCAGTTTATCCGGGGCATGGGATGAGCAGTTCTTC
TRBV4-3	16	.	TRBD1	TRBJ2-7	CASSHDPGQGYYEQYF	TGCGCCAGCAGCCATGATCCGGGACAGGGTTACTACGAGCAGTACTTC
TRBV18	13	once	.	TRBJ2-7	CASSERDGYEQYF	TGTGCCAGCTCAGAACGGGACGGTTACGAGCAGTACTTC
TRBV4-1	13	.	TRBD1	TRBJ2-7	CASSHTGGNEQYF	TGCGCCAGCAGCCATACAGGGGGCAACGAGCAGTACTTC
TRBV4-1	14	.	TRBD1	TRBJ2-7	CASSQGQGPNEQYF	TGCGCCAGCAGCCAAGGACAGGGCCCCAACGAGCAGTACTTC
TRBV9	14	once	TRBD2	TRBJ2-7	CASAGGLAGYEQYF	TGTGCCAGCGCAGGGGGACTAGCGGGATACGAGCAGTACTTC
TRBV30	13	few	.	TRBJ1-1	CAWSVQGNTEAFF	TGTGCCTGGAGTGTACAGGGAAACACTGAAGCTTTCTTT
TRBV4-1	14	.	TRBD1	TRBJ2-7	CASSQGDRALEQYF	TGCGCCAGCAGCCAAGGCGACAGGGCTCTCGAGCAGTACTTC
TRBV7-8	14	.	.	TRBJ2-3	CASSFLSLEDTQYF	TGTGCCAGCAGCTTCTTGTCACTGGAAGATACGCAGTATTTT
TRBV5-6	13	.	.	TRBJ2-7	CASSSGGDYEQYF	TGTGCCAGCAGCTCCGGGGGCGACTACGAGCAGTACTTC
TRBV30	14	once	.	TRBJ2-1	CAWSVGAGYNEQFF	TGTGCCTGGAGTGTGGGCGCGGGGTACAATGAGCAGTTCTTC
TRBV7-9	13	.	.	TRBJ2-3	CASSSLRTDTQYF	TGTGCCAGCAGCTCCCTCCGCACAGATACGCAGTATTTT
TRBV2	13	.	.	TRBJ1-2	CASSEAAVYGYTF	TGTGCCAGCAGTGAAGCGGCAGTCTATGGCTACACCTTC
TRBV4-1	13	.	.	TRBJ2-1	CASSARLENEQFF	TGCGCCAGCAGCGCCCGACTCGAAAATGAGCAGTTCTTC